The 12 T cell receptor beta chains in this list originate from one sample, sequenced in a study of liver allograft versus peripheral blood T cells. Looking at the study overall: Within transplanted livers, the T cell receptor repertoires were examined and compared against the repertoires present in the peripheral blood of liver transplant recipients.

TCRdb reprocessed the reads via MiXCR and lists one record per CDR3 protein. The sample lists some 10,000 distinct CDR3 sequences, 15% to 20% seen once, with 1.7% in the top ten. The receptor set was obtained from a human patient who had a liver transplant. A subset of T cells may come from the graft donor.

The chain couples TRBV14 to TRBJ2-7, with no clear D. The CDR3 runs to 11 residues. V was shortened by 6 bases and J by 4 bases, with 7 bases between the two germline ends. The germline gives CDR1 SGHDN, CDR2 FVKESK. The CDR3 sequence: CASSVGYEQYF. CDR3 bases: TGTGCCAGCAGTGTCGGTTACGAGCAGTACTTC.

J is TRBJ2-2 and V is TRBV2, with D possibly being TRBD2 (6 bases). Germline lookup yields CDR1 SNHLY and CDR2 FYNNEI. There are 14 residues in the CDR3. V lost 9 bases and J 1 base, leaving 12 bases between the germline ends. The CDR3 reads CASGTLQNTGELFF. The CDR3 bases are TGTGCCAGTGGGACTCTTCAGAACACCGGGGAGCTGTTTTTT.

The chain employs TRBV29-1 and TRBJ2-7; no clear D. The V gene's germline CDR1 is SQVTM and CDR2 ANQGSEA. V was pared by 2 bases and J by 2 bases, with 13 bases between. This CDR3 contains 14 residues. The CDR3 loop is CSVENPRRAYEQYF. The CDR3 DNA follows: TGCAGCGTTGAAAACCCTCGACGGGCCTACGAGCAGTACTTC.

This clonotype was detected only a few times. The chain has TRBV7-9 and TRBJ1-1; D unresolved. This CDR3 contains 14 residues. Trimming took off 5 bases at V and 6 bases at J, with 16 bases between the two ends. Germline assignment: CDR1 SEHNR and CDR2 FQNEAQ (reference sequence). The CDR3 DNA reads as TGTGCCAGCAGCCCAGACCGTCGTGGCGCTGAAGCTTTCTTT. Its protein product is CASSPDRRGAEAFF.

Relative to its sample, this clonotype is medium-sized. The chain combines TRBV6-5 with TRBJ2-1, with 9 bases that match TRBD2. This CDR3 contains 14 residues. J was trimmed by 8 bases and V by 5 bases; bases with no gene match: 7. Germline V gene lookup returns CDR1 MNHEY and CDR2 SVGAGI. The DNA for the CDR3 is TGTGCCAGCAGTACGGACAGCGGGGGGTATGAGCAGTTCTTC. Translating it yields CASSTDSGGYEQFF.

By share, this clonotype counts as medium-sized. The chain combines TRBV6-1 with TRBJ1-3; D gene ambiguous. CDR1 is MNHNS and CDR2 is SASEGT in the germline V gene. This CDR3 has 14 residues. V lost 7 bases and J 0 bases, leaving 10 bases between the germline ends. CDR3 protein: CASTPGLSGNTIYF. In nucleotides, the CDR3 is TGTGCCAGCACTCCGGGCCTCTCTGGAAACACCATATATTTT.

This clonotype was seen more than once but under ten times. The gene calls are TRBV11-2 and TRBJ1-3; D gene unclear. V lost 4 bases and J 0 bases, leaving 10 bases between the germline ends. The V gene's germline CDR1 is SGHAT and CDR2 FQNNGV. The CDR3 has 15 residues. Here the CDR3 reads CASSSDRISGNTIYF. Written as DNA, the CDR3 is TGTGCCAGCAGCTCGGACCGTATCTCTGGAAACACCATATATTTT.

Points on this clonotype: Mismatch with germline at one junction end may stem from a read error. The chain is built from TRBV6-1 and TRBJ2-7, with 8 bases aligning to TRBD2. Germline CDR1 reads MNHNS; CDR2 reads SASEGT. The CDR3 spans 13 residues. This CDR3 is CAGSVSGAYEQYF. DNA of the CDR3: TGTGCCGGCAGTGTTAGCGGGGCCTACGAGCAGTACTTC.

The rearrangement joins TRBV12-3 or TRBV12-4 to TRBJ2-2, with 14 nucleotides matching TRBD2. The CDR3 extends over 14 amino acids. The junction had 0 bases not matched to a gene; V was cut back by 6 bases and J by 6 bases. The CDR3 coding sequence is TGTGCCAGCAGGGGACTAGCGGGAGCCGGGGAGCTGTTTTTT. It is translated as CASRGLAGAGELFF.

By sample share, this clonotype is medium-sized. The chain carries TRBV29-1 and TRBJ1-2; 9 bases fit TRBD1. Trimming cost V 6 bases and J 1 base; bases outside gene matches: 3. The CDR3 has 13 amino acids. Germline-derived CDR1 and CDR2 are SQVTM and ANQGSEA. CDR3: CSVGQGNNYGYTF. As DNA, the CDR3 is TGCAGCGTCGGACAGGGGAATAACTATGGCTACACCTTC. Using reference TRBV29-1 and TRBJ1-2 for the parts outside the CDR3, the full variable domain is SAVISQKPSRDICQRGTSLTIQCQVDSQVTMMFWYRQQPGQSLTLIATANQGSEATYESGFVIDKFPISRPNLTFSTLTVSNMSPEDSSIYLCSVGQGNNYGYTFGSGTRLTVV.

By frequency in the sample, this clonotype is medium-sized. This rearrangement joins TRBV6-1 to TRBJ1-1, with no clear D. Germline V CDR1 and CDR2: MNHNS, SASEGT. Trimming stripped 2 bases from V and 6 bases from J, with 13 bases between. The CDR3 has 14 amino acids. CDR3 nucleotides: TGTGCCAGCAGTGAAAAGGCCAGGCTGGCTGAAGCTTTCTTT. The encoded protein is CASSEKARLAEAFF.

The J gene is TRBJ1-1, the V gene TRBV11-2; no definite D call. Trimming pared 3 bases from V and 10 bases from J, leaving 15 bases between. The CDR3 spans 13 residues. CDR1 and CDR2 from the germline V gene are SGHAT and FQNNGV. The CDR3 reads CASSFEESGLAFF. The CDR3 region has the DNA TGTGCCAGCAGCTTTGAAGAAAGCGGTTTAGCTTTCTTT.